This passage covers 17 T cell receptor beta chains from one sample sequenced in a study of metastatic and nonmetastatic thyroid tumors. No patient received treatment before thyroid surgery. TCRdb re-clonotyped the PCR reads through MiXCR. The data hold almost 35,000 clones, with roughly 17% observed a single time. The sequenced sample was blood. These receptors were collected from a female donor with papillary thyroid cancer or a benign thyroid nodule (not recorded which). Some clones in this sample may be carry-over from other donors' samples.

This clone was observed at least ten times. The chain couples TRBV9 to TRBJ2-2, with D unclear. In germline, CDR1 is SGDLS, CDR2 YYNGEE. The V gene lost 4 bases and the J gene lost 4 bases, with 5 bases spanning the gap. This CDR3 spans 12 amino acids. The CDR3 nucleotides are TGTGCCAGCAGCTCTCTCACCGGGGAGCTGTTTTTT. This codes for CASSSLTGELFF.

This clone turned up a few times. The J gene is TRBJ1-5, the V gene TRBV24-1; maybe TRBD1 (5 bases). Germline assignment: CDR1 KGHDR and CDR2 SFDVKD. V lost 4 bases to trimming and J lost 0 bases, with 12 bases between them. CDR3 length equals 16 residues. The CDR3 DNA reads TGTGCCACCAGTGAGGGGACGATTTCTAGCAATCAGCCCCAGCATTTT. Translation: CATSEGTISSNQPQHF.

This clone was detected many times. V and J are TRBV29-1 and TRBJ2-3; possible D gene TRBD2, 5 bases. CDR1 and CDR2 (germline): SQVTM, ANQGSEA. The CDR3 has 14 amino acids. V was shortened by 3 bases and J by 4 bases, with 14 bases between the two germline ends. Written as DNA, the CDR3 is TGCAGCGTTGATGAGGGAGCCAGCGCAGATACGCAGTATTTT. Its translation is CSVDEGASADTQYF.

Points on this clone: A clone one base away is much larger, so this may be a read error. This chain connects TRBV20-1 to TRBJ1-5; possibly TRBD1 for D (5 bases). The CDR3 is 13 amino acids. CDR1 is DFQATT and CDR2 is SNEGSKA in the germline V gene (reference sequence). The V and J ends lost 7 bases and 10 bases respectively, with 20 bases between them. The CDR3 DNA reads as TGCAGTGTTTCGTCGGGGGGAAGTCATCCCCAGCATTTT. It translates to CSVSSGGSHPQHF.

This clone was seen ten or more times. The V gene is TRBV30, the J gene TRBJ2-1; 8 bases agree with TRBD2. Germline values: CDR1 GTSNPN, CDR2 SVGIG (reference sequence). J gave up 7 bases and V 2 bases, and 4 bases lay outside the gene matches. This CDR3 region has 13 residues. The CDR3: CAWSSGSGNEQFF. The CDR3 bases are TGTGCCTGGAGTAGCGGGAGTGGGAATGAGCAGTTCTTC.

This clone has ten or more counts. The V and J genes are TRBV29-1 and TRBJ2-7; D is tentatively TRBD1 or TRBD2 (6 bases each). The V gene lost 0 bases and the J gene lost 6 bases, with 21 bases spanning the gap. Germline CDR1 reads SQVTM; CDR2 reads ANQGSEA. The CDR3 is 16 amino acids. CDR3: CSVEDWGPRQGLEQYF. CDR3 in DNA: TGCAGCGTTGAAGACTGGGGGCCTCGGCAGGGACTCGAGCAGTACTTC.

In its sample, this clone was seen many times. The chain carries TRBV29-1 and TRBJ1-2; 12 bases match TRBD1. The CDR3 has 16 amino acids. Germline V gene sequence: CDR1 SQVTM, CDR2 ANQGSEA. The V and J ends lost 0 bases and 5 bases, in that order; junction bases with no gene match: 7. The CDR3 sequence is CSVEDEWGQGAYGYTF. In DNA, the CDR3 is TGCAGCGTTGAAGATGAATGGGGACAGGGGGCTTATGGCTACACCTTC.

As regards this clone: The CDR3 does not close with the conserved phenylalanine or tryptophan, likely indicating a read error. V is TRBV30 and J is TRBJ2-5, with D tentatively TRBD2 (5 bases). CDR3 length equals 15 residues. Germline V gene data show CDR1 as GTSNPN and CDR2 as SVGIG (reference sequence). Trimming took off 0 bases at V and 4 bases at J, with 15 bases between the two ends. This CDR3 reads CAWSVRGMATETQYL. CDR3 nucleotide sequence: TGTGCCTGGAGTGTACGAGGGATGGCCACAGAGACCCAGTACCTC.

This clone was picked up many times. The CDR3 region is CASSYTTGVIYEQYF. In DNA form, the CDR3 reads TGTGCCAGCAGTTACACCACAGGGGTTATCTACGAGCAGTACTTC. J is TRBJ2-7 and V is TRBV6-5; 7 positions match TRBD1. V dropped 2 bases and J dropped 3; count of bases not matched to a gene: 7. The CDR3 totals 15 residues. From germline, CDR1 is MNHEY and CDR2 SVGAGI.

This clone was observed many times. The chain joins TRBV2 to TRBJ2-3, with 10 bases matching TRBD2. Unmatched junction bases numbered 4, after V lost 7 bases and J lost 3 bases. The germline V gene encodes CDR1 SNHLY and CDR2 FYNNEI. This CDR3 has 14 amino acids. CDR3 sequence: CASTASGRTDTQYF. As DNA, the CDR3 is TGTGCCAGCACTGCTAGCGGGAGAACAGATACGCAGTATTTT.

This clone was detected ten times or more. The chain combines TRBV20-1 with TRBJ2-2; 7 nucleotides match TRBD2. Germline CDR1 reads DFQATT; CDR2 reads SNEGSKA (reference sequence). The CDR3 is made up of 16 amino acids. Unmatched junction bases numbered 10, after V lost 0 bases and J lost 6 bases. For the CDR3, the DNA is TGCAGTGCTAGAGATTCGAGGGAGGGAATGTCCGGGGAGCTGTTTTTT. Protein: CSARDSREGMSGELFF.

As concerns this clone: Relative to the germline gene, one junction end is altered; a read error may explain this. V gene TRBV20-1 combines with J gene TRBJ2-3, with 9 bases aligning to TRBD2. Germline CDR1 and CDR2: DFQATT and SNEGSKA (reference sequence). The CDR3 is 15 amino acids. This chain's CDR3 is CSAHASGTSIDTQYF. CDR3 DNA: TGCAGTGCCCATGCCTCCGGGACTAGCATAGATACGCAGTATTTT.

The chain combines TRBV6-1 with TRBJ1-1; unclear D gene. V shed 4 bases and J shed 4 bases, with 13 bases lying between them. Germline values: CDR1 MNHNS, CDR2 SASEGT. This CDR3 contains 14 residues. In nucleotides, the CDR3 is TGTGCCAGCAGTGCGACCGGCACGGTCACTGAAGCTTTCTTT. Residues: CASSATGTVTEAFF.

This clone was observed once. The V and J genes are TRBV7-3 and TRBJ2-1, with 10 bases that match TRBD2. Germline CDR1 and CDR2: SGHTA and FQGTGA. Trimming took 1 base from V and 4 from J; bases not matched to a gene: 4. The CDR3 totals 16 residues. CDR3 coding DNA: TGTGCCAGCAGCTTAATAAGGACTAGCGGTTACAATGAGCAGTTCTTC. Its protein is CASSLIRTSGYNEQFF. The full variable domain, in which reference TRBV7-3 and TRBJ2-1 provide the parts outside the CDR3, is GAGVSQTPSNKVTEKGKYVELRCDPISGHTALYWYRQSLGQGPEFLIYFQGTGAADDSGLPNDRFFAVRPEGSVSTLKIQRTERGDSAVYLCASSLIRTSGYNEQFFGPGTRLTVL.

The V gene is TRBV11-1, the J gene TRBJ2-7; D possibly corresponds to TRBD2 (7 bases). Per the germline V gene, CDR1 is SGHAT and CDR2 is FQDESV (reference sequence). V dropped 5 bases and J dropped 11 bases, with 28 bases sitting between them. This CDR3 comprises 16 residues. CDR3 bases: TGTGCCAGCAGCAAGGGGGATGGCGGGAGTTCCTACGGGAAGTACTTC. Encoded protein: CASSKGDGGSSYGKYF.

This clone showed up many times. The V and J genes are TRBV7-3 and TRBJ1-3, with no clear D. This CDR3 is built from 16 residues. V was shortened by 2 bases and J by 0 bases, with 11 bases between the two germline ends. Germline V lookup: CDR1 SGHTA, CDR2 FQGTGA. CDR3: CASSLGHPASGNTIYF. CDR3 nucleotides: TGTGCCAGCAGCTTAGGGCATCCTGCCTCTGGAAACACCATATATTTT.

Ten or more counts support this clone. One end of the junction does not line up with germline, which may come from a read error. The V and J genes are TRBV7-7 and TRBJ2-5, with TRBD2 matching 9 bases. CDR1 SSHAT and CDR2 FNYEAQ come from the germline V gene (reference sequence). This CDR3 contains 15 residues. In DNA, the CDR3 is TGTGCTAGCAGCTTTAGCGGGAGCCGGGGGGAGACCCAGTACTTC. Its translation: CASSFSGSRGETQYF.